A single sample gave rise to the 6 T cell receptor beta chains below, sequenced in a study of PD-L1 blockade in urothelial cancer. Here immunoSEQ multiplex PCR was the method, and the copy in TCRdb shows in-frame clones only, minus some. The sample carries fewer than 40,000 clones, around 87% recorded once. The sample in question was PBMCs, obtained around atezolizumab (anti-PD-L1) treatment. These receptors were taken from a man aged 50 to 60 with urothelial cancer.

The chain recombines TRBV10-1 with TRBJ2-1; 7 positions match TRBD2. V gave up 0 bases and J gave up 3 bases; unmatched junction bases: 5. This CDR3 region has 16 residues. Germline CDR1 and CDR2: WNHNN and SYGVQD (reference sequence). CDR3 in DNA: TGCGCCAGCAGTGAGTCTAGGCTAGCGGACTACAATGAGCAGTTCTTC. Amino acids: CASSESRLADYNEQFF.

The chain couples TRBV20-1 to TRBJ2-3; the D is unclear. The CDR3 is made up of 10 amino acids. V was trimmed by 6 bases and J by 5 bases, leaving 6 bases between them. Germline lookup yields CDR1 DFQATT and CDR2 SNEGSKA (reference sequence). The CDR3 sequence is CSAGQDTQYF. The CDR3 coding sequence is TGCAGTGCGGGCCAAGATACGCAGTATTTT.

The chain employs TRBV5-1 and TRBJ2-1; D is perhaps TRBD2 (5 bases). The CDR3 has 15 amino acids. Germline V gene data show CDR1 as SGHRS and CDR2 as YFSETQ. Between the trimmed V and J ends, which lost 0 bases and 6 bases, there was a span of 13 bases. DNA for the CDR3: TGCGCCAGCAGCTTGGAATCAGCGGCGGGCAATGAGCAGTTCTTC. Translation: CASSLESAAGNEQFF.

A few counts support this clone. V usage is TRBV5-4 and J usage is TRBJ2-7; TRBD1 aligns across 10 bases. Germline CDR1 is SGHNT and CDR2 is YYREEE (reference sequence). V lost 3 bases and J lost 6; bases outside the gene matches: 3. CDR3 length: 13 amino acids. The CDR3 region is CASSWDRGLEQYF. The CDR3 nucleotides read TGTGCCAGCAGCTGGGACAGGGGACTCGAGCAGTACTTC.

The gene calls are TRBV15 and TRBJ2-1; tentative D call: TRBD1 (6 bases). From germline, CDR1 is LNHNV and CDR2 YYDKDF (reference sequence). The CDR3 has 15 residues. V was shortened by 5 bases and J by 3 bases, with 14 bases between the two germline ends. The CDR3 DNA is TGTGCCACCAGCCTCCTGGGGGCCTACTACAATGAGCAGTTCTTC. It yields the protein CATSLLGAYYNEQFF.

The CDR3 region is CASSFGGRVGEQYF. CDR3 nucleotides: TGTGCCAGCAGCTTTGGGGGCAGGGTTGGCGAGCAGTACTTC. V gene TRBV5-6 combines with J gene TRBJ2-7, with D perhaps TRBD1 (6 bases). V gave up 2 bases and J gave up 6 bases, with 15 bases separating them. The CDR3 consists of 14 residues. Germline CDR1 SGHDT, CDR2 YYEEEE.